The 22 T cell receptor beta chains reported below all come from one sample, sequenced in a study of T cell repertoires in cytomegalovirus infection. A single record per CDR3 protein comes from TCRdb applying MiXCR to the reads. The sample gives about 260,000 distinct CDR3 sequences, around 8.7% of which show up once; about 15% is in the top ten. Sample: PBMCs. All receptors derive from a human donor in good health (CMV status not recorded). Some clones in this sample may be carry-over from other donors' samples.

This clonotype was detected many times. The chain joins TRBV28 to TRBJ2-1; TRBD2 matches 12 bases. Germline trimming cut 2 bases from V and 4 bases from J; bases unmatched to any gene: 6. The CDR3 has 17 amino acids. In germline, CDR1 is MDHEN, CDR2 SYDVKM. The CDR3 sequence: CASSLHLAGGRYNEQFF. The CDR3 nucleotides read TGTGCCAGCAGTTTACATCTAGCGGGGGGGCGGTACAATGAGCAGTTCTTC. Using reference TRBV28 and TRBJ2-1 for the parts outside the CDR3, the full variable domain is DVKVTQSSRYLVKRTGEKVFLECVQDMDHENMFWYRQDPGLGLRLIYFSYDVKMKEKGDIPEGYSVSREKKERFSLILESASTNQTSMYLCASSLHLAGGRYNEQFFGPGTRLTVL.

At least ten counts were recorded for this clonotype. The V and J genes are TRBV7-2 and TRBJ2-3; possibly TRBD1 for D (6 bases). Trimming removed 4 bases from V and 6 bases from J, with 26 bases in between. This CDR3 is built from 18 residues. Germline CDR1 and CDR2: SGHTA and FQGNSA. The CDR3 sequence is CASSSSFRDTRWSDTQYF. Written as DNA, the CDR3 is TGTGCCAGCAGCTCCAGTTTCAGGGACACAAGATGGTCGGATACGCAGTATTTT. The whole variable domain, filled in from reference TRBV7-2 and TRBJ2-3, reads GAGVSQSPSNKVTEKGKDVELRCDPISGHTALYWYRQSLGQGLEFLIYFQGNSAPDKSGLPSDRFSAERTGGSVSTLTIQRTQQEDSAVYLCASSSSFRDTRWSDTQYFGPGTRLTVL.

The sample holds many counts of this clonotype. This chain joins TRBV7-2 and TRBJ1-6, with unresolved D. Germline V gives CDR1 SGHTA, CDR2 FQGNSA. This CDR3 has 16 residues. V was cut by 1 base and J by 7 bases, with 14 bases left in between. CDR3 DNA: TGTGCCAGCAGCTTAGGTCACCAAACGGGCAATTCACCCCTCCACTTT. Amino acid sequence: CASSLGHQTGNSPLHF.

This clonotype was found many times. The chain employs TRBV12-3 or TRBV12-4 and TRBJ1-3; perhaps TRBD1 as D (5 bases). The CDR3 runs to 16 residues. Deletions cut 7 bases from V and 0 bases from J, with 16 bases between. This chain's CDR3 is CASNSGTESSGNTIYF. The CDR3 bases are TGTGCCAGCAATTCCGGGACCGAGAGCTCTGGAAACACCATATATTTT.

This chain connects TRBV7-2 to TRBJ2-3, with no clear D. Per the germline V gene, CDR1 is SGHTA and CDR2 is FQGNSA. V was clipped by 5 bases and J by 4 bases, with 13 bases between them. The length of the CDR3 is 14 residues. For the CDR3, the DNA is TGTGCCAGCAGCCCCCAGGCGATGGCAGATACGCAGTATTTT. Translating it yields CASSPQAMADTQYF.

V usage is TRBV9 and J usage is TRBJ2-2; tentative D call: TRBD1 (6 bases). Germline CDR1 reads SGDLS; CDR2 reads YYNGEE. V was shortened by 0 bases and J by 4 bases, with 7 bases between the two germline ends. The CDR3 loop spans 14 amino acids. As DNA, the CDR3 is TGTGCCAGCAGCGTAGGGGGGCTCACCGGGGAGCTGTTTTTT. The encoded protein is CASSVGGLTGELFF.

This clonotype was seen a handful of times. The chain recombines TRBV7-8 with TRBJ2-3; tentative D call: TRBD1 (6 bases). The germline CDR1 and CDR2 sequences are SGHVS and FQNEAQ. This CDR3 is 13 amino acids long. The germline V and J ends were trimmed by 7 bases and 12 bases, with 20 bases remaining between them. The chain's CDR3 is CASNFQDSLGQYF. The CDR3 nucleotides are TGTGCCAGCAACTTCCAGGACAGCCTTGGTCAGTATTTT. The variable domain in full, with the rest retrieved from reference TRBV7-8 and TRBJ2-3, is GAGVSQSPRYKVAKRGQDVALRCDPISGHVSLFWYQQALGQGPEFLTYFQNEAQLDKSGLPSDRFFAERPEGSVSTLKIQRTQQEDSAVYLCASNFQDSLGQYFGPGTRLTVL.

This clonotype showed up many times. The V and J genes are TRBV7-2 and TRBJ2-1; D is possibly TRBD1 or TRBD2 (6 bases each). Germline V gives CDR1 SGHTA, CDR2 FQGNSA. The CDR3 length is 16 residues. V was cut by 1 base and J by 2 bases, with 12 bases left in between. CDR3 in amino acids: CASSLDGGGTYNEQFF. CDR3 bases: TGTGCCAGCAGCTTAGACGGGGGCGGGACCTACAATGAGCAGTTCTTC.

This clonotype was counted only a few times. The chain recombines TRBV28 with TRBJ1-5, with TRBD1 matching 10 bases. J lost 7 bases, V lost 7 bases, and 7 bases had no gene match. Germline CDR1 reads MDHEN; CDR2 reads SYDVKM. This CDR3 is 14 amino acids long. The CDR3 DNA reads TGTGCCAGCAAACGGGACAGGGGATTACAGCCCCAGCATTTT. Encoded protein: CASKRDRGLQPQHF.

This clonotype appeared many times. The CDR3: CSARPGQGARETQYF. CDR3 nucleotide sequence: TGCAGTGCAAGGCCGGGACAGGGGGCCCGGGAGACCCAGTACTTC. V and J are TRBV20-1 and TRBJ2-5; 12 bases agree with TRBD1. CDR1 and CDR2 from the germline V gene are DFQATT and SNEGSKA (reference sequence). Trimming removed 6 bases from V and 5 bases from J; junction bases left unmatched: 10. There are 15 residues in the CDR3.

This sequence joins TRBV4-1 and TRBJ1-2; 9 bases match TRBD1. With V trimmed by 7 bases and J by 3 bases, 15 bases remained unmatched. The germline V gene encodes CDR1 MGHRA and CDR2 YSYEKL. The CDR3 loop spans 17 amino acids. CDR3 sequence reads: CASIESGQGRLHYGYTF. The CDR3 coding sequence is TGCGCCAGCATTGAGTCGGGACAGGGAAGGCTTCACTATGGCTACACCTTC.

J is TRBJ1-4 and V is TRBV19; possibly TRBD1 for D (5 bases). Germline V CDR1 and CDR2: LNHDA, SQIVND (reference sequence). This CDR3 spans 12 amino acids. The ends were cut back, 7 bases at V and 5 bases at J, with 8 bases in the middle. CDR3 nucleotides: TGTGCCAGTATGGGGCAAAATGAAAAACTGTTTTTT. Its translation is CASMGQNEKLFF.

V usage is TRBV5-1 and J usage is TRBJ2-7; 7 bases align to TRBD2. This CDR3 has 13 amino acids. Germline lookup yields CDR1 SGHRS and CDR2 YFSETQ. After removal of 3 bases from V and 5 bases from J, the junction contained 5 bases not matched to a gene. The CDR3 protein is CASSYGTKDEQYF. The CDR3, as DNA: TGCGCCAGCAGCTACGGGACTAAGGACGAGCAGTACTTC.

This clonotype came up many times. V gene TRBV20-1 combines with J gene TRBJ1-1, with unresolved D. Per germline, CDR1 DFQATT and CDR2 SNEGSKA (reference sequence). V lost 3 bases, J lost 1 base, and 15 bases lay in between. The CDR3 extends over 15 amino acids. CDR3 sequence: CSARDPGGGNTEAFF. The CDR3 nucleotides read TGCAGTGCTAGGGACCCAGGTGGAGGGAACACTGAAGCTTTCTTT.

In its sample, this clonotype was seen many times. The V call is TRBV20-1, the J call TRBJ2-3; D is possibly TRBD1 (5 bases). Trimming removed 3 bases at V and 5 bases at J, with 12 bases between. CDR3 length equals 13 residues. The V gene's germline CDR1 is DFQATT and CDR2 SNEGSKA (reference sequence). The chain's CDR3 is CSARIQGLDTQYF. In DNA form, the CDR3 reads TGCAGTGCTAGGATCCAGGGATTAGATACGCAGTATTTT.

A few counts support this clonotype. The chain joins TRBV5-1 to TRBJ2-7, with 10 bases fitting TRBD1. The V gene end was trimmed by 4 bases and the J gene end by 4 bases; junction bases not matched to a gene: 8. Per germline, CDR1 SGHRS and CDR2 YFSETQ. CDR3 length: 15 residues. In nucleotides, the CDR3 is TGCGCCAGCAGCACGGGGACAGGGGTTGTTTACGAGCAGTACTTC. It translates to CASSTGTGVVYEQYF.

This clonotype has just a few counts. This chain uses TRBV24-1 with TRBJ2-3; 12 bases align to TRBD2. The CDR3 extends over 18 amino acids. Germline CDR1 and CDR2: KGHDR and SFDVKD. The trim removed 3 bases at V and 0 bases at J, leaving 6 bases unmatched. CDR3 in amino acids: CATSDPLTSGSSTDTQYF. The CDR3 nucleotides read TGTGCCACCAGTGATCCTCTGACTAGCGGGAGTAGCACAGATACGCAGTATTTT.

The V and J genes are TRBV2 and TRBJ1-1, with a possible D match to TRBD1 (5 bases). The CDR3 runs to 15 residues. Germline assignment: CDR1 SNHLY and CDR2 FYNNEI. Trimming took off 7 bases at V and 2 bases at J, with 17 bases between the two ends. CDR3 sequence (DNA): TGTGCCAGCACCCTAAGTGGGCAGGGAAACACTGAAGCTTTCTTT. This sequence encodes CASTLSGQGNTEAFF. The variable domain in full, completed from reference TRBV2 and TRBJ1-1, reads EPEVTQTPSHQVTQMGQEVILRCVPISNHLYFYWYRQILGQKVEFLVSFYNNEISEKSEIFDDQFSVERPDGSNFTLKIRSTKLEDSAMYFCASTLSGQGNTEAFFGQGTRLTVV.

The CDR3: CASSAQVRTEAFF. In DNA, the CDR3 is TGTGCCAGCAGCGCTCAAGTGCGAACTGAAGCTTTCTTT. The gene calls are TRBV7-9 and TRBJ1-1; D not certain. The V end was cut by 5 bases, the J end by 5 bases, with 12 bases between. The CDR3 runs to 13 residues. From germline, CDR1 is SEHNR and CDR2 FQNEAQ (reference sequence).

The table lists this clonotype with a few counts. The chain's CDR3 is CASSREIADTQYF. The CDR3 region has the DNA TGTGCCAGCAGCCGCGAAATCGCAGATACGCAGTATTTT. The V and J genes are TRBV7-2 and TRBJ2-3; D not certain. The germline V gene has CDR1 SGHTA and CDR2 FQGNSA. The V and J ends lost 5 bases and 4 bases respectively, with 10 bases between them. This CDR3 spans 13 amino acids.

In this sample, this clonotype turned up a few times. The rearrangement joins TRBV4-3 to TRBJ1-2; D is possibly TRBD1 (6 bases). The CDR3 consists of 15 residues. In germline, CDR1 is LGHNA, CDR2 YSLEER. Trimming removed 0 bases from V and 5 bases from J, with 13 bases in between. The CDR3 DNA reads TGCGCCAGCAGCCAAGATGTGACAGGTCTTTATGGCTACACCTTC. This encodes CASSQDVTGLYGYTF.

This clonotype turned up a few times. The V call is TRBV6-2 or TRBV6-3, the J call TRBJ1-1; D is possibly TRBD1 (5 bases). Trimming shortened V by 8 bases and J by 8 bases, and 18 bases separated the two germline ends. This CDR3 comprises 13 residues. Germline CDR1 reads MNHEY; CDR2 reads SVGEGT. Here the CDR3 reads CASLLAGTYEAFF. DNA for the CDR3: TGTGCCAGCTTGTTAGCGGGGACGTACGAAGCTTTCTTT.